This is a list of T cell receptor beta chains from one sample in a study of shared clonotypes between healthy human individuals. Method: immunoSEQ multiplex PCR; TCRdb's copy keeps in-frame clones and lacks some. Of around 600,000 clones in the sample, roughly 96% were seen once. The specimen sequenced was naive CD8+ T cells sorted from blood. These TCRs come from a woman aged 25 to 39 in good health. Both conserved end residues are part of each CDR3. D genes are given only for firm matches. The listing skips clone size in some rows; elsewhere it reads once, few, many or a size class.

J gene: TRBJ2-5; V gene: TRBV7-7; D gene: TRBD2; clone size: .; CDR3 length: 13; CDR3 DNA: TGTGCCAGCAGCCATCTAGCGGAAGAGACCCAGTACTTC; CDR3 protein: CASSHLAEETQYF
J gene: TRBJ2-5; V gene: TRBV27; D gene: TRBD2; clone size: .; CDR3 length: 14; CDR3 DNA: TGTGCCAGCAGTTTATCACTAGCGGAAGAGACCCAGTACTTC; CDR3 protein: CASSLSLAEETQYF
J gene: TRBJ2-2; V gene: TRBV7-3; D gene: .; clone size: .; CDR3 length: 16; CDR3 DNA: TGTGCCAGCAGCTCCACCCCTGTGAGGGGAACCGGGGAGCTGTTTTTT; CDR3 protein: CASSSTPVRGTGELFF
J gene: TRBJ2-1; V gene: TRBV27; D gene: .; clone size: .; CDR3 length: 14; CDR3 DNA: TGTGCCAGCAGTTCTAGCCTCTCCTACAATGAGCAGTTCTTC; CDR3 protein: CASSSSLSYNEQFF
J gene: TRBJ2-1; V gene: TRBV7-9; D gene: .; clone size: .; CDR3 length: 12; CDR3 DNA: TGTGCCAGCAGCTTGTTCCGGGGTGAGCAGTTCTTC; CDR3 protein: CASSLFRGEQFF
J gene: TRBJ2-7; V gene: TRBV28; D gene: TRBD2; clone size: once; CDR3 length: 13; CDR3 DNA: TGTGCCAGCAGACTAGCGGGTATCTACGAGCAGTACTTC; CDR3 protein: CASRLAGIYEQYF
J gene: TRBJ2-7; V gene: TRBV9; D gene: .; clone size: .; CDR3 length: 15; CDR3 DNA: TGTGCCAGCAGCGTAGAGGCTACCCCATCCTACGAGCAGTACTTC; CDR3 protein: CASSVEATPSYEQYF
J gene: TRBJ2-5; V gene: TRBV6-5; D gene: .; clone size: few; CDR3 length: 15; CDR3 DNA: TGTGCCAGCAGTTACGGAGGATTCTCGGAAGAGACCCAGTACTTC; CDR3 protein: CASSYGGFSEETQYF
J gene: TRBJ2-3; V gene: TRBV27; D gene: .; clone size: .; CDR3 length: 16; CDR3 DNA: TGTGCCAGCAGGGCCCGGGCGGGGCTGGACGCAGATACGCAGTATTTT; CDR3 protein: CASRARAGLDADTQYF
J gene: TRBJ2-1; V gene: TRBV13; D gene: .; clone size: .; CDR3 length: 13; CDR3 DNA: TGTGCCAGCAGCTTATCGTACGACAATGAGCAGTTCTTC; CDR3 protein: CASSLSYDNEQFF
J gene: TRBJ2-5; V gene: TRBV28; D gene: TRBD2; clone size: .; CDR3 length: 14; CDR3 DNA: TGTGCCAGCAGTTTTCGGGGGGGCCAAGAGACCCAGTACTTC; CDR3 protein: CASSFRGGQETQYF